What follows are 22 T cell receptor beta chains derived from one specimen sequenced in a study of blood T cell repertoires in COVID-19. The table came from immunoSEQ multiplex PCR; TCRdb's copy has only in-frame clones and leaves some out. This table holds roughly 400,000 clones, over 75% found once. Sample: PBMCs or T cells enriched from blood (not recorded which). The receptor source for this set is a woman younger than 30 who had been exposed to COVID-19.

This rearrangement joins TRBV11-2 to TRBJ1-2; maybe TRBD1 (6 bases). The ends were cut back, 2 bases at V and 2 bases at J, with 12 bases in the middle. This CDR3 is 15 amino acids long. Germline V gives CDR1 SGHAT, CDR2 FQNNGV. The CDR3: CASSLSRGRNYGYTF. In DNA, the CDR3 is TGTGCCAGCAGCTTATCCAGGGGACGAAACTATGGCTACACCTTC.

V and J are TRBV28 and TRBJ1-1; 7 positions match TRBD1. Germline CDR1 is MDHEN and CDR2 is SYDVKM. CDR3 length equals 14 residues. Unmatched junction bases numbered 8, after V lost 8 bases and J lost 2 bases. The CDR3 reads CASVSGQVNTEAFF. In DNA form, the CDR3 reads TGTGCCAGCGTATCCGGACAGGTAAACACTGAAGCTTTCTTT.

The CDR3 bases are TGCGCCAGCAGCCGCTCCCCGGGACTAGCGGGAGTCGGCAATGAGCAGTTCTTC. Translated, it gives CASSRSPGLAGVGNEQFF. The V call is TRBV4-1, the J call TRBJ2-1; 14 positions match TRBD2. Germline trimming cut 4 bases from V and 6 bases from J; bases unmatched to any gene: 11. Germline lookup yields CDR1 MGHRA and CDR2 YSYEKL. The CDR3 totals 18 residues.

This clone occurred a few times. The chain uses TRBV7-8 and TRBJ1-6; possibly TRBD1 for D (6 bases). This CDR3 comprises 14 residues. Germline loops: CDR1 SGHVS, CDR2 FQNEAQ. Trimming pared 4 bases from V and 9 bases from J, leaving 13 bases between. CDR3 DNA: TGTGCCAGCAGCTCCGGACAGCAGGTTTCACCCCTCCACTTT. It codes for CASSSGQQVSPLHF.

This chain joins TRBV10-3 and TRBJ2-7, with D possibly being TRBD2 (5 bases). Trimming shortened V by 11 bases and J by 9 bases, and 14 bases separated the two germline ends. The germline CDR1 and CDR2 sequences are ENHRY and SYGVKD. The CDR3 extends over 10 amino acids. CDR3 DNA sequence: TGTGCCCCGCGATTCGAGGGGCAGTACTTC. It translates to CAPRFEGQYF.

The rearrangement uses TRBV28 and TRBJ1-5; the match to TRBD1 covers 7 bases. Germline V gene sequence: CDR1 MDHEN, CDR2 SYDVKM. After removal of 7 bases from V and 15 bases from J, the junction contained 12 bases not matched to a gene. This CDR3 region has 12 residues. The CDR3 is CASNPTWDSWHF. DNA for the CDR3: TGTGCCAGCAATCCCACGTGGGACAGCTGGCATTTT.

This chain connects TRBV18 to TRBJ2-2; 8 bases line up with TRBD2. Per germline, CDR1 KGHSH and CDR2 LQKENI. The CDR3 length is 17 residues. Losses at the gene ends were 3 bases for V and 3 bases for J; bases not matched to a gene: 9. The CDR3: CASSPEASGQYTGELFF. The CDR3 bases are TGTGCCAGCTCACCCGAGGCTAGCGGGCAGTACACCGGGGAGCTGTTTTTT.

The chain uses TRBV7-2 and TRBJ1-4; D might be TRBD1 (6 bases). The CDR3 is 13 amino acids. The germline V gene has CDR1 SGHTA and CDR2 FQGNSA. Trimming pared 2 bases from V and 8 bases from J, leaving 9 bases between. The CDR3 DNA sequence: TGTGCCAGCAGCTTACCTGGACAGGAAAAACTGTTTTTT. Residues: CASSLPGQEKLFF.

The chain has TRBV19 and TRBJ2-3, with 10 bases identical to TRBD2. This CDR3 is built from 16 residues. V lost 2 bases to trimming and J lost 4 bases; unmatched junction nucleotides: 6. Germline assignment: CDR1 LNHDA and CDR2 SQIVND (reference sequence). CDR3 region: CASSILAGAVADTQYF. In nucleotides, the CDR3 is TGTGCCAGTAGTATACTAGCGGGGGCAGTCGCAGATACGCAGTATTTT.

The rearrangement uses TRBV11-2 and TRBJ2-1; 10 bases line up with TRBD1. The trim removed 4 bases at V and 2 bases at J, leaving 2 bases unmatched. The CDR3 runs 15 residues. Germline V gene lookup returns CDR1 SGHAT and CDR2 FQNNGV. The CDR3 DNA follows: TGTGCCAGCAGCTCAGGACAGGGGGCCTACAATGAGCAGTTCTTC. Its translation is CASSSGQGAYNEQFF.

The rearrangement links TRBV30 to TRBJ1-2; weak D call: TRBD1 (6 bases). The CDR3 spans 17 residues. V lost 3 bases to trimming and J lost 5 bases, with 25 bases between them. Germline assignment: CDR1 GTSNPN and CDR2 SVGIG (reference sequence). The CDR3 here is CAWREIPGYRAIYGYTF. As DNA, the CDR3 is TGTGCCTGGAGAGAAATTCCGGGCTACAGGGCTATTTATGGCTACACCTTC.

This clone was observed a single time. The chain links TRBV9 to TRBJ2-2; D gene uncertain. CDR1 and CDR2 (germline): SGDLS, YYNGEE. Deletions cut 5 bases from V and 1 base from J, with 6 bases between. The CDR3 is made up of 13 amino acids. This chain's CDR3 is CASRTQNTGELFF. The CDR3, as DNA: TGTGCCAGCAGAACTCAGAACACCGGGGAGCTGTTTTTT.

The chain links TRBV6-5 to TRBJ2-7; D is uncertain. The CDR3 is 14 residues long. Looked up from germline, CDR1 is MNHEY and CDR2 is SVGAGI. V lost 0 bases to trimming and J lost 1 base, with 7 bases between them. CDR3 region: CASSYSFGSYEQYF. Here the CDR3 DNA reads TGTGCCAGCAGTTACTCGTTCGGGTCCTACGAGCAGTACTTC.

CDR3 nucleotides: TGTGCCAGTAACCCAGGGGGGCGCCTACGTTCACCCCTCCACTTT. This gives the protein CASNPGGRLRSPLHF. The chain couples TRBV19 to TRBJ1-6; TRBD1 aligns across 7 bases. In germline, CDR1 is LNHDA, CDR2 SQIVND (reference sequence). This CDR3 spans 15 amino acids. J gave up 9 bases and V 7 bases, and 12 bases lay outside the gene matches.

The CDR3 DNA reads TGTGCCAGCAGTTATACGGCAGGGACAGATACGCAGTATTTT. It specifies CASSYTAGTDTQYF. The rearrangement links TRBV28 to TRBJ2-3; maybe TRBD1 (5 bases). Trimming cost V 4 bases and J 3 bases, with 11 bases left between them. The germline CDR1 and CDR2 sequences are MDHEN and SYDVKM. There are 14 residues in the CDR3.

This clone came up a few times. The CDR3, as DNA: TGTGCCAGCAGCTTAGGTCGCTGGAGACAGACCTATGGCTACACCTTC. Its translation: CASSLGRWRQTYGYTF. The chain is built from TRBV13 and TRBJ1-2; a possible D gene is TRBD1 (5 bases). CDR1 is PRHDT, CDR2 FYEKMQ, per germline (reference sequence). The CDR3 covers 16 residues. Trimming pared 0 bases from V and 4 bases from J, leaving 15 bases between.

The rearrangement joins TRBV12-2 to TRBJ2-7; TRBD1 is the table's D call and was not checked against the DNA. TRBV12-2 is given as a pseudogene. There are 16 residues in the CDR3. The CDR3 protein is CASRLAKQVNSYEQYF. Written as DNA, the CDR3 is TGTGCAAGTCGCTTAGCGAAACAGGTAAACTCCTACGAGCAGTACTTC.

This chain links TRBV7-2 with TRBJ2-5; 12 positions agree with TRBD2. Germline CDR1 is SGHTA and CDR2 is FQGNSA. V shed 5 bases, J shed 1 base, and the junction held 5 bases outside the gene matches. The CDR3 has 16 amino acids. This CDR3 reads CASSLTSGGPQETQYF. The CDR3 coding sequence is TGTGCCAGCAGCCTGACTAGCGGGGGACCCCAAGAGACCCAGTACTTC. Full variable domain (missing parts from reference TRBV7-2 and TRBJ2-5): GAGVSQSPSNKVTEKGKDVELRCDPISGHTALYWYRQSLGQGLEFLIYFQGNSAPDKSGLPSDRFSAERTGGSVSTLTIQRTQQEDSAVYLCASSLTSGGPQETQYFGPGTRLLVL.

This clone appeared a single time. V usage is TRBV5-8 and J usage is TRBJ2-1; D possibly corresponds to TRBD2 (6 bases). The germline gives CDR1 SGHTS, CDR2 YDEGEE. Trimming pared 2 bases from V and 0 bases from J, leaving 18 bases between. CDR3 length: 18 residues. CDR3 DNA: TGTGCCAGCAGCTTAGGCATAATAGCGGTCCCCTCCTACAATGAGCAGTTCTTC. This encodes CASSLGIIAVPSYNEQFF.

The rearrangement uses TRBV4-2 and TRBJ2-7; TRBD1 agrees at 7 bases. The germline V gene encodes CDR1 LGHNA and CDR2 YNFKEQ. J gave up 6 bases and V 2 bases, and 13 bases lay outside the gene matches. This CDR3 contains 16 residues. DNA for the CDR3: TGTGCCAGCAGCCAAATCGTGACAGGGTTCGTAGGCGAGCAGTACTTC. This sequence encodes CASSQIVTGFVGEQYF.

The chain links TRBV7-9 to TRBJ2-1; 9 nucleotides match TRBD2. The junction had 11 bases not matched to a gene; V was cut back by 7 bases and J by 7 bases. CDR1 and CDR2 (germline): SEHNR, FQNEAQ (reference sequence). CDR3 length: 15 amino acids. CDR3 in DNA: TGTGCCAGCACCCCGGCGGGGGGGTCGGGTAATGAGCAGTTCTTC. Its protein product is CASTPAGGSGNEQFF.

The chain is built from TRBV10-3 and TRBJ2-2; D gene uncertain. The CDR3 spans 11 residues. Between the trimmed V and J ends, which lost 10 bases and 5 bases, there was a span of 8 bases. Germline V CDR1 and CDR2: ENHRY, SYGVKD. The CDR3 DNA follows: TGTGCCACGACAAGAACCGGGGAGCTGTTTTTT. Its protein product is CATTRTGELFF.